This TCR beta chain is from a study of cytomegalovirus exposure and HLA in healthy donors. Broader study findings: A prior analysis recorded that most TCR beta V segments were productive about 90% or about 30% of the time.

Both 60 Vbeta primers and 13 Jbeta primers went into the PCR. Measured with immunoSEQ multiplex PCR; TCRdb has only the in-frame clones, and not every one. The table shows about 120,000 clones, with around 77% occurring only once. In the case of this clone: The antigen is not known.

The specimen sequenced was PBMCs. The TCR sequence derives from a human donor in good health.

CDR3 protein: CASSEADWTGGIFRGYTF. The CDR3 DNA sequence: TGTGCCAGCAGTGAAGCGGACTGGACAGGGGGCATTTTTAGGGGCTACACCTTC. J is TRBJ1-2 and V is TRBV2, with TRBD1 identical over 11 bases. CDR1 is SNHLY, CDR2 FYNNEI, per germline. This CDR3 spans 18 amino acids. J was trimmed by 8 bases and V by 0 bases; bases with no gene match: 14.